These 19 T cell receptor beta chains originate from one sample sequenced in a study of control samples from healthy donors and cancer patients. Profiling relied on immunoSEQ multiplex PCR, and the TCRdb table lists in-frame clones only, not all of them. This sample has some 160,000 clones, with approximately 90% found just once. Input material: blood. The receptor source for this set is a woman aged 25-40 years in good health.

V is TRBV12-3 or TRBV12-4 and J is TRBJ1-1, with unresolved D. The ends were cut back, 2 bases at V and 5 bases at J, with 9 bases in the middle. The CDR3 has 13 residues. In DNA form, the CDR3 reads TGTGCCAGCAGTTTACACCCGATAACTGAAGCTTTCTTT. The encoded protein is CASSLHPITEAFF.

This chain uses TRBV2 with TRBJ1-4; D is possibly TRBD1 (5 bases). The CDR3 is 13 amino acids. Between the trimmed V and J ends, which lost 2 bases and 8 bases, there was a span of 9 bases. Looked up from germline, CDR1 is SNHLY and CDR2 is FYNNEI. The CDR3 DNA follows: TGTGCCAGCAGTGAACCGGGGGAAGAAAAACTGTTTTTT. It translates to CASSEPGEEKLFF.

This chain uses TRBV28 with TRBJ2-7; the D gene is possibly TRBD1 (6 bases). This CDR3 is 13 amino acids long. CDR1 and CDR2 from the germline V gene are MDHEN and SYDVKM. V shed 6 bases and J shed 2 bases, with 11 bases lying between them. The CDR3 is CASSRGQAYEQYF. The CDR3 DNA is TGTGCCAGCAGCCGGGGACAAGCCTACGAGCAGTACTTC.

The chain uses TRBV5-1 and TRBJ1-2; D gene uncertain. Germline V gene lookup returns CDR1 SGHRS and CDR2 YFSETQ. V was shortened by 4 bases and J by 7 bases, with 20 bases between the two germline ends. The CDR3 covers 15 residues. This chain's CDR3 is CASSPLEGLMGGYTF. DNA of the CDR3: TGCGCCAGCAGCCCACTGGAGGGATTGATGGGTGGCTACACCTTC.

The V gene is TRBV6-5, the J gene TRBJ2-1; D tentatively reads TRBD1 or TRBD2 (5 bases each). Germline values: CDR1 MNHEY, CDR2 SVGAGI. The germline V and J ends were trimmed by 6 bases and 3 bases, with 9 bases remaining between them. The CDR3 is 13 amino acids. CDR3 amino acids: CASSRGLYNEQFF. The CDR3 region has the DNA TGTGCCAGCAGCCGGGGCCTCTACAATGAGCAGTTCTTC.

This sequence joins TRBV15 and TRBJ1-1; D is unresolved. CDR1 LNHNV and CDR2 YYDKDF come from the germline V gene (reference sequence). CDR3 length: 13 residues. Trimming took off 2 bases at V and 1 base at J, with 5 bases between the two ends. CDR3 in DNA: TGTGCCACCAGCAGACCAGGGAACACTGAAGCTTTCTTT. Its translation: CATSRPGNTEAFF. The full variable domain, with the rest looked up from reference TRBV15 and TRBJ1-1, is DAMVIQNPRYQVTQFGKPVTLSCSQTLNHNVMYWYQQKSSQAPKLLFHYYDKDFNNEADTPDNFQSRRPNTSFCFLDIRSPGLGDTAMYLCATSRPGNTEAFFGQGTRLTVV.

The V and J genes are TRBV11-2 and TRBJ2-5, with a weak D call TRBD1 (6 bases). Trimming left V 3 bases short and J 9 bases short, with 14 bases between. The CDR3 covers 13 residues. Germline V gene sequence: CDR1 SGHAT, CDR2 FQNNGV. CDR3 in DNA: TGTGCCAGCAGCTTTATACAGGGACCGGCCCAGTACTTC. Its translation: CASSFIQGPAQYF.

The chain is built from TRBV5-1 and TRBJ1-3, with D possibly matching TRBD1 (6 bases). With 1 base removed from V and 4 bases from J, the gap between germline ends came to 12 bases. In germline, CDR1 is SGHRS, CDR2 YFSETQ. This CDR3 contains 15 residues. In DNA form, the CDR3 reads TGCGCCAGCAGCTTGAATACAGGGACCGGAAACACCATATATTTT. Protein sequence: CASSLNTGTGNTIYF.

This chain joins TRBV4-2 and TRBJ1-1; D is uncertain. V was pared by 0 bases and J by 1 base, with 9 bases between. The germline gives CDR1 LGHNA, CDR2 YNFKEQ. The CDR3 extends over 15 amino acids. Written as DNA, the CDR3 is TGTGCCAGCAGCCAAGATAAGGGCGCGAACACTGAAGCTTTCTTT. Its translation is CASSQDKGANTEAFF.

The V gene is TRBV28, the J gene TRBJ1-4; weak D call: TRBD1 (6 bases). Germline V gene sequence: CDR1 MDHEN, CDR2 SYDVKM. The CDR3 length is 16 residues. V dropped 5 bases and J dropped 7 bases, with 20 bases sitting between them. CDR3 amino acids: CASSPGYGGLVEKLFF. The CDR3 DNA reads TGTGCCAGCAGTCCTGGATATGGGGGGCTGGTTGAAAAACTGTTTTTT.

This chain connects TRBV29-1 to TRBJ2-3; weak D call: TRBD2 (6 bases). There are 16 residues in the CDR3. Germline V gene lookup returns CDR1 SQVTM and CDR2 ANQGSEA. Deletions cut 4 bases from V and 1 base from J, with 18 bases between. CDR3 nucleotides: TGCAGCGTTGGCTTCGTGGCGGGAAGGGGCACAGATACGCAGTATTTT. Translated, it gives CSVGFVAGRGTDTQYF.

The chain uses TRBV7-9 and TRBJ2-3; D is perhaps TRBD1 (7 bases). Trimming shortened V by 9 bases and J by 4 bases, and 20 bases separated the two germline ends. The CDR3 is 15 amino acids. CDR1 is SEHNR, CDR2 FQNEAQ, per germline (reference sequence). CDR3 DNA: TGTGCCAGAGGAGGGGCGGGACAGAGAGCAGATACGCAGTATTTT. Its protein is CARGGAGQRADTQYF. The whole variable domain, filled in from reference TRBV7-9 and TRBJ2-3, reads DTGVSQNPRHKITKRGQNVTFRCDPISEHNRLYWYRQTLGQGPEFLTYFQNEAQLEKSRLLSDRFSAERPKGSFSTLEIQRTEQGDSAMYLCARGGAGQRADTQYFGPGTRLTVL.

V and J are TRBV28 and TRBJ2-5; 7 bases agree with TRBD1. The ends lost 2 bases at V and 4 bases at J; junction bases unmatched: 16. The germline gives CDR1 MDHEN, CDR2 SYDVKM. The CDR3 is 18 residues long. This CDR3 is CASSLVSQGRGLAETQYF. The CDR3 bases are TGTGCCAGCAGTTTAGTCTCACAGGGAAGGGGGCTAGCAGAGACCCAGTACTTC.

The chain joins TRBV18 to TRBJ1-1; TRBD1 matches 7 bases. Germline CDR1 reads KGHSH; CDR2 reads LQKENI. The V segment lost 3 bases and the J segment 8 bases; nucleotides outside the gene matches: 12. This CDR3 has 15 amino acids. CDR3 amino acids: CASSPATGANSEAFF. The CDR3 DNA reads TGTGCCAGCTCACCGGCTACAGGGGCTAACTCCGAAGCTTTCTTT.

The J gene is TRBJ2-7, the V gene TRBV3-1 (or the pseudogene TRBV3-2); D not resolved. Germline V gene data show CDR1 as LGHDT and CDR2 as YNNKEL (reference sequence). V lost 3 bases and J 6 bases, leaving 27 bases between the germline ends. This CDR3 region has 18 residues. The CDR3 sequence: CASSHGPLISVHLREQYF. CDR3 nucleotides: TGTGCCAGCAGCCATGGCCCCCTTATCAGTGTTCACTTACGCGAGCAGTACTTC.

The chain couples TRBV6-5 to TRBJ1-2; D might be TRBD1 (6 bases). The germline V gene encodes CDR1 MNHEY and CDR2 SVGAGI. Trimming pared 6 bases from V and 4 bases from J, leaving 18 bases between. The CDR3 is 15 residues long. CDR3 amino acids: CASSPGKTGPYGYTF. The CDR3 DNA reads as TGTGCCAGCAGCCCAGGGAAGACAGGCCCCTATGGCTACACCTTC.

The chain employs TRBV6-2 or TRBV6-3 and TRBJ2-1; 7 bases fit TRBD2. CDR1 is MNHEY, CDR2 SVGEGT, per germline. This CDR3 is 15 amino acids long. Unmatched junction bases numbered 8, after V lost 5 bases and J lost 4 bases. The CDR3 spells CASSRLAGGYNEQFF. Written as DNA, the CDR3 is TGTGCCAGCAGTCGACTAGCTGGCGGTTACAATGAGCAGTTCTTC.

V is TRBV10-3 and J is TRBJ2-1; D call uncertain. V dropped 3 bases and J dropped 7 bases, with 4 bases sitting between them. This CDR3 region has 11 residues. Germline loops: CDR1 ENHRY, CDR2 SYGVKD. CDR3 nucleotide sequence: TGTGCCATCAGTGACCAGAATGAGCAGTTCTTC. Amino acid sequence: CAISDQNEQFF.

The genes are TRBV6-5 and TRBJ2-1; D might be TRBD1 (6 bases). The CDR3 runs to 12 residues. Deletions cut 10 bases from V and 8 bases from J, with 15 bases between. Germline lookup yields CDR1 MNHEY and CDR2 SVGAGI. In nucleotides, the CDR3 is TGTGCCACCTCGTCACAGGGCGATGAGCAGTTCTTC. Protein sequence: CATSSQGDEQFF.